The T cell receptor beta chain under discussion was sequenced for a study of T cell changes during pregnancy in multiple sclerosis. V was clipped by 4 bases and J by 4 bases, with 7 bases between them. In germline, CDR1 is MNHNS, CDR2 SASEGT. This CDR3 comprises 12 residues. Sequencing was performed with immunoSEQ multiplex PCR; in TCRdb, only in-frame clones are kept and a portion is missing. Counted here are tens of thousands of clones, roughly nine tenths occurring once; the ten biggest clones make up around 4.9%. Sample: peripheral blood, taken in the first trimester of pregnancy. The gene calls are TRBV6-1 and TRBJ2-5; D remains unclear. The clonotype comes from a female donor in good health, enrolled as a control in a pregnancy study. This CDR3 is CASSATVETQYF. The CDR3 region has the DNA TGTGCCAGCAGTGCTACTGTAGAGACCCAGTACTTC.